The rows below give T cell receptor beta chains drawn from one sample of a study of early T cells in non-severe SARS-CoV-2 infection. One entry per CDR3 protein results from TCRdb running MiXCR on the 5' RACE reads. The sample includes about 66,000 distinct CDR3 sequences, roughly a fifth seen only once; the top ten take 16%. The material sequenced was whole blood, taken at baseline. The receptors were gathered from an adult who was a healthcare worker with PCR-confirmed SARS-CoV-2 infection or an uninfected control (not recorded which). Both conserved end residues are part of each CDR3. Not every row has a clone size; where given, it reads once, few, many or a size class.

clone size: NA; V gene: TRBV7-9; CDR3 protein: CASSSRGTEETQYF
clone size: few; V gene: TRBV7-6; CDR3 protein: CASSSDDRLNQPQHF
clone size: NA; V gene: TRBV14; CDR3 protein: CASSQPQAHEQFF
clone size: NA; V gene: TRBV7-6; CDR3 protein: CASRVQNTGELFF
clone size: NA; V gene: TRBV20-1; CDR3 protein: CSARTSGSTDTQYF
clone size: NA; V gene: TRBV18; CDR3 protein: CASRPATVSSGNTIYF
clone size: NA; V gene: TRBV7-9; CDR3 protein: CASSRGQGNQPQHF
clone size: NA; V gene: TRBV12-3/TRBV12-4; CDR3 protein: CASRPSIGAEAFF
clone size: NA; V gene: TRBV7-9; CDR3 protein: CASSLNRGNEQFF
clone size: few; V gene: TRBV12-3/TRBV12-4; CDR3 protein: CASTRTGVYEQYF
clone size: few; V gene: TRBV18; CDR3 protein: CASSPNADFQETQYF
clone size: few; V gene: TRBV7-9; CDR3 protein: CASSLEAGERRYGYTF
clone size: NA; V gene: TRBV19; CDR3 protein: CASSIYGTSGGTSTDTQYF
clone size: NA; V gene: TRBV2; CDR3 protein: CASSGARWPQHF
clone size: once; V gene: TRBV20-1; CDR3 protein: CSASPRGATQYF
clone size: NA; V gene: TRBV5-6; CDR3 protein: CASSLMDYGYTF
clone size: NA; V gene: TRBV12-3/TRBV12-4; CDR3 protein: CASRTTGGFSPLHF
clone size: many; V gene: TRBV6-6; CDR3 protein: CASREAGPKGEQFF
clone size: NA; V gene: TRBV4-2; CDR3 protein: CASSQVGVRPTYGYTF
clone size: few; V gene: TRBV4-1; CDR3 protein: CASSHLRGEAFF
clone size: many; V gene: TRBV6-6; CDR3 protein: CASSYARQLFF
clone size: NA; V gene: TRBV28; CDR3 protein: CASSSGDSNQPQHF
clone size: NA; V gene: TRBV30; CDR3 protein: CAWSRGFNEKLFF
clone size: NA; V gene: TRBV5-1; CDR3 protein: CASSLEGNSYEQYF
clone size: NA; V gene: TRBV20-1; CDR3 protein: CSARKASVQETQYF
clone size: NA; V gene: TRBV6-2/TRBV6-3; CDR3 protein: CASSYAPWVSPLHF
clone size: NA; V gene: TRBV20-1; CDR3 protein: CSALHSVGSTEAFF
clone size: NA; V gene: TRBV10-1; CDR3 protein: CASSDVGLQQYF
clone size: many; V gene: TRBV18; CDR3 protein: CASSEWDQETQYF
clone size: few; V gene: TRBV3-1; CDR3 protein: CASSQGTRGNTGELFF
clone size: few; V gene: TRBV7-9; CDR3 protein: CASSPVGELFF
clone size: NA; V gene: TRBV3-1; CDR3 protein: CASSPTYGTSVRNEQFF
clone size: few; V gene: TRBV7-9; CDR3 protein: CASSLGFLDTQYF
clone size: NA; V gene: TRBV2; CDR3 protein: CASTWTESSYNEQFF
clone size: NA; V gene: TRBV29-1; CDR3 protein: CSVDRGRDGYTF
clone size: NA; V gene: TRBV12-3/TRBV12-4; CDR3 protein: CASSFQGSMNTEAFF
clone size: few; V gene: TRBV7-9; CDR3 protein: CASRSSDRGWTEAFF
clone size: many; V gene: TRBV6-1; CDR3 protein: CASSVSLNTEAFF
clone size: NA; V gene: TRBV27; CDR3 protein: CASSLWGQGSGKETQYF
clone size: NA; V gene: TRBV7-9; CDR3 protein: CASSSQHYGYTF
clone size: few; V gene: TRBV30; CDR3 protein: CAWSVNKGDTQYF
clone size: few; V gene: TRBV11-2; CDR3 protein: CASSLVSTWGHEKLFF
clone size: NA; V gene: TRBV11-2; CDR3 protein: CASSLSRGTDTQYF
clone size: few; V gene: TRBV30; CDR3 protein: CAWAGQGGTEAFF
clone size: NA; V gene: TRBV7-6; CDR3 protein: CASSPTWTGYYNEQFF
clone size: NA; V gene: TRBV7-8; CDR3 protein: CASSLATGYNYGYTF
clone size: NA; V gene: TRBV19; CDR3 protein: CASSSLGGSLGNEQFF